This T cell receptor (beta chain) was found in a study of cytomegalovirus exposure and HLA in healthy donors. Study-level points and caveats: Some V segments, including TRBV6-2 and TRBV6-3, were excluded as indistinguishable. Later on, an analysis found that several of the most significant clusters appeared to be linked to common viral pathogens, which included parvovirus B19.

With respect to this clone: The target antigen is unknown.

The PCR had 60 Vbeta and 13 Jbeta primers. Measured with immunoSEQ multiplex PCR; TCRdb has only the in-frame clones, and not every one. The sample's table shows around 50,000 clones. The CDR3 is made up of 13 amino acids. Germline V gives CDR1 LNHDA, CDR2 SQIVND (reference sequence). J lost 9 bases, V lost 5 bases, and 7 bases had no gene match. The source of this sequence is a female donor in good health and CMV-seronegative. The chain is built from TRBV19 and TRBJ1-5; 7 bases map to TRBD1. Sequencing was performed on PBMCs. CDR3 sequence: CASSLTQGVPQHF. CDR3 nucleotide sequence: TGTGCCAGTAGTTTAACGCAGGGGGTGCCCCAGCATTTT.